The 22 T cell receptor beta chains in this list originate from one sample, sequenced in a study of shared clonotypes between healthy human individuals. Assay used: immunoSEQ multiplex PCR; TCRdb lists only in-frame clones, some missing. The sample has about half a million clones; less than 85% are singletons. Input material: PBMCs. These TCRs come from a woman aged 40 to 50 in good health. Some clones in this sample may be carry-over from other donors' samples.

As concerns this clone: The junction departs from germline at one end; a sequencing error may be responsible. Here the CDR3 reads CASSLAGGGHNEQFF. The CDR3 DNA reads TGTGCCAGCAGCCTAGCGGGAGGGGGTCACAATGAGCAGTTCTTC. This chain uses TRBV7-9 with TRBJ2-1; 12 bases are shared with TRBD2. CDR3 length: 15 residues. The V gene's germline CDR1 is SEHNR and CDR2 FQNEAQ (reference sequence).

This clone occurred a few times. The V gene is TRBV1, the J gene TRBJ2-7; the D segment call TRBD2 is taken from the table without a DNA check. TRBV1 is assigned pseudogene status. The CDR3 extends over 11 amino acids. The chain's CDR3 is CTSSQVREQYF. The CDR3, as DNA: TGCACCAGCAGCCAAGTGAGGGAGCAGTACTTC.

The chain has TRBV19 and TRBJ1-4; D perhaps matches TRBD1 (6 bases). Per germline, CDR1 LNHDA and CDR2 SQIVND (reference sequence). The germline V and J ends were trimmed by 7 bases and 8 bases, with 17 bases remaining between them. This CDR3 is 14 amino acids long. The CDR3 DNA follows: TGTGCCAGTAACCCGGGGGGCAATCGAGAAAAACTGTTTTTT. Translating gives CASNPGGNREKLFF.

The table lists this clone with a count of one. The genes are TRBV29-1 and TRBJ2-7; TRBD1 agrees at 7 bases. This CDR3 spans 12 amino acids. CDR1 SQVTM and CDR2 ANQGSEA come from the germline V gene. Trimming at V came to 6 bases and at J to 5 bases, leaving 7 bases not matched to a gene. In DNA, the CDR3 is TGCAGCGTCGTGACAGGGTTCCACGAGCAGTACTTC. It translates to CSVVTGFHEQYF.

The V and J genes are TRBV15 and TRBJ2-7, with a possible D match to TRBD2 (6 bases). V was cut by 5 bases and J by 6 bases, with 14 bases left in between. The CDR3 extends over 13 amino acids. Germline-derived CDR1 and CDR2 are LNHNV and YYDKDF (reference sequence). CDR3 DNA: TGTGCCACCAGCTCCGGGAGAATCGGCGAGCAGTACTTC. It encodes CATSSGRIGEQYF.

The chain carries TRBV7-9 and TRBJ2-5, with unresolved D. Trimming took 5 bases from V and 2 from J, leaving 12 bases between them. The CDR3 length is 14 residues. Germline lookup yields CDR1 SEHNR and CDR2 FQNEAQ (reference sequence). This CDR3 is CASSPETEQETQYF. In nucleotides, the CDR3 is TGTGCCAGCAGCCCCGAGACTGAACAAGAGACCCAGTACTTC.

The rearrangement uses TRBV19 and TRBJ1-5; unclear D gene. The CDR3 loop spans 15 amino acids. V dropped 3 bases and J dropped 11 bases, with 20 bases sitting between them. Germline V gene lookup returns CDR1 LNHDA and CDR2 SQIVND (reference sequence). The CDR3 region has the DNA TGTGCCAGTAGTATGGCCCAAGCCCGGGGAACAGCCCAGCATTTT. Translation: CASSMAQARGTAQHF. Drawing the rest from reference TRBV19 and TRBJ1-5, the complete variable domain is DGGITQSPKYLFRKEGQNVTLSCEQNLNHDAMYWYRQDPGQGLRLIYYSQIVNDFQKGDIAEGYSVSREKKESFPLTVTSAQKNPTAFYLCASSMAQARGTAQHFGDGTRLSIL.

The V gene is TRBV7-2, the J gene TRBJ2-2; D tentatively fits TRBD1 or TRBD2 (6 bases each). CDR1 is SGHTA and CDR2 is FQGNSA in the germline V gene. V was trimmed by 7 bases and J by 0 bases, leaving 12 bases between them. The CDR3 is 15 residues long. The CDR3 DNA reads TGTGCCAGCATCAAGGGGGGAACGAACACCGGGGAGCTGTTTTTT. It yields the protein CASIKGGTNTGELFF.

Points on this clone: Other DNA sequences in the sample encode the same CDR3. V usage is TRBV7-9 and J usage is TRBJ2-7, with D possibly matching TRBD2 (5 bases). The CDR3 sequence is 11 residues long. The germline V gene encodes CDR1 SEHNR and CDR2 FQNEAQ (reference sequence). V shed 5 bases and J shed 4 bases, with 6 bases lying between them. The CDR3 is CASSPGYEQYF. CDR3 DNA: TGTGCCAGCAGCCCGGGATACGAGCAGTACTTC. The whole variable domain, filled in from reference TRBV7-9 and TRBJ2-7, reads DTGVSQNPRHKITKRGQNVTFRCDPISEHNRLYWYRQTLGQGPEFLTYFQNEAQLEKSRLLSDRFSAERPKGSFSTLEIQRTEQGDSAMYLCASSPGYEQYFGPGTRLTVT.

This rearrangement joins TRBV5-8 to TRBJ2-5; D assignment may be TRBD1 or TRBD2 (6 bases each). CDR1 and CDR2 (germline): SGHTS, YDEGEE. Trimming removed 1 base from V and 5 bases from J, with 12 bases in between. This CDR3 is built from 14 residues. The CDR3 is CASSLTGRFETQYF. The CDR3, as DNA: TGTGCCAGCAGCTTGACAGGGAGGTTTGAGACCCAGTACTTC.

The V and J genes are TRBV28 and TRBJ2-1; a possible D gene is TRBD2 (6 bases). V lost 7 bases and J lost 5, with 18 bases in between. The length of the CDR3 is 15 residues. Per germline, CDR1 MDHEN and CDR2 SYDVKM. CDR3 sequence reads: CASTRSGVRDNEQFF. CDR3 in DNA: TGTGCCAGCACCCGTTCGGGAGTTAGGGACAATGAGCAGTTCTTC.

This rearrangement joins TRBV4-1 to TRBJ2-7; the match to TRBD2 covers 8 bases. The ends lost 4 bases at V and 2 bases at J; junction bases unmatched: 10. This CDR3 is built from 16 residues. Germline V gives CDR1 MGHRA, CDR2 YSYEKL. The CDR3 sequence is CASSLQLAGTAYEQYF. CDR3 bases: TGCGCCAGCAGCCTCCAGCTAGCGGGTACCGCCTACGAGCAGTACTTC.

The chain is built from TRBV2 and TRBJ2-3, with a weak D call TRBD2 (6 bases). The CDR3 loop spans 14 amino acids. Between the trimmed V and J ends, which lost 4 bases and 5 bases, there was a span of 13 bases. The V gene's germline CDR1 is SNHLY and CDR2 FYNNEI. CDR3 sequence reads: CASSGYTGGDTQYF. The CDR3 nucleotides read TGTGCCAGCAGTGGGTACACCGGGGGAGATACGCAGTATTTT.

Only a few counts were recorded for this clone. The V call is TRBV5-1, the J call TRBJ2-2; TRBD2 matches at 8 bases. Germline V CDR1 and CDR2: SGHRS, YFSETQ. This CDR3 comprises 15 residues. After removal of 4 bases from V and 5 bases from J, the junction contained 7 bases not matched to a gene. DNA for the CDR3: TGCGCCAGCAGCCCGGGACTAGTTTGGACCGGGGAGCTGTTTTTT. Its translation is CASSPGLVWTGELFF.

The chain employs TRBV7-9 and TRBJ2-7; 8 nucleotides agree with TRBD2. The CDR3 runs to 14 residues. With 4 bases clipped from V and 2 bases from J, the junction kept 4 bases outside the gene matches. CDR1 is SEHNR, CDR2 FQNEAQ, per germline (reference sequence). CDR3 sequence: CASSSSGPTYEQYF. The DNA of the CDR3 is TGTGCCAGCAGCTCTAGCGGGCCTACCTACGAGCAGTACTTC.

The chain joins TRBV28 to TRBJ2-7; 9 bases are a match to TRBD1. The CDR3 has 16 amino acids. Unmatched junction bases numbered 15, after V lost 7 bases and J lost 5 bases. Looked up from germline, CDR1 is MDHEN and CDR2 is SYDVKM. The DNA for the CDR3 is TGTGCCAGCACCCCTACCCCGGGACAGGGTCCCAACGAGCAGTACTTC. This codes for CASTPTPGQGPNEQYF.

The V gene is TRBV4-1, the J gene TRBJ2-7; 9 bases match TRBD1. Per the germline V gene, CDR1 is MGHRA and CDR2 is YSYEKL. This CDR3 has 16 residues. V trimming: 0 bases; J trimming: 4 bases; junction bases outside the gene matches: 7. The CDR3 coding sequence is TGCGCCAGCAGCCAAGATTCAGGGACAGGGAGGTACGAGCAGTACTTC. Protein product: CASSQDSGTGRYEQYF.

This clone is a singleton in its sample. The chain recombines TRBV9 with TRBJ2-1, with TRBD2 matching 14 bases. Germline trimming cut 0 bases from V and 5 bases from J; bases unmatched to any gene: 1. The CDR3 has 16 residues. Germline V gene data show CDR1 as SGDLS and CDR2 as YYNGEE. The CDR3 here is CASSVGLAGGNNEQFF. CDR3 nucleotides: TGTGCCAGCAGCGTAGGACTAGCGGGAGGGAACAATGAGCAGTTCTTC.

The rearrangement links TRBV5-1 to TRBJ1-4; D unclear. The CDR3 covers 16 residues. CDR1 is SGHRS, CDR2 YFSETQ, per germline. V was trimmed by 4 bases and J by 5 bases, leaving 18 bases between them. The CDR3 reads CASSPEGGPPNEKLFF. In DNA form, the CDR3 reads TGCGCCAGCAGCCCGGAGGGAGGGCCCCCAAATGAAAAACTGTTTTTT.

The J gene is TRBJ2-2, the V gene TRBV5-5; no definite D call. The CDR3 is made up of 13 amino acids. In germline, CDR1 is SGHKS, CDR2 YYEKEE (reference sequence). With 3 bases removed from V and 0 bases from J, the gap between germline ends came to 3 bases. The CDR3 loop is CASSSANTGELFF. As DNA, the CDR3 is TGTGCCAGCAGCTCTGCGAACACCGGGGAGCTGTTTTTT.

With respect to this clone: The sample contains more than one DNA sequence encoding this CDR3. For the CDR3, the DNA is TGTGCCAGCAGTTTAGGGGGCGGCCAAGAGACCCAGTACTTC. Translated, it gives CASSLGGGQETQYF. The gene calls are TRBV28 and TRBJ2-5, with D possibly being TRBD1 (6 bases). V was clipped by 2 bases and J by 1 base, with 8 bases between them. Germline CDR1 and CDR2: MDHEN and SYDVKM. The CDR3 is 14 residues long.

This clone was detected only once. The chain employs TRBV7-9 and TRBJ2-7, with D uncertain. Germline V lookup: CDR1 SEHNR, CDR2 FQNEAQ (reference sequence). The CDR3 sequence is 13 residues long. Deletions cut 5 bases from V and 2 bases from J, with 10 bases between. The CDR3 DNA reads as TGTGCCAGCAGCCAAACAGCCCCCTACGAGCAGTACTTC. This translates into CASSQTAPYEQYF.